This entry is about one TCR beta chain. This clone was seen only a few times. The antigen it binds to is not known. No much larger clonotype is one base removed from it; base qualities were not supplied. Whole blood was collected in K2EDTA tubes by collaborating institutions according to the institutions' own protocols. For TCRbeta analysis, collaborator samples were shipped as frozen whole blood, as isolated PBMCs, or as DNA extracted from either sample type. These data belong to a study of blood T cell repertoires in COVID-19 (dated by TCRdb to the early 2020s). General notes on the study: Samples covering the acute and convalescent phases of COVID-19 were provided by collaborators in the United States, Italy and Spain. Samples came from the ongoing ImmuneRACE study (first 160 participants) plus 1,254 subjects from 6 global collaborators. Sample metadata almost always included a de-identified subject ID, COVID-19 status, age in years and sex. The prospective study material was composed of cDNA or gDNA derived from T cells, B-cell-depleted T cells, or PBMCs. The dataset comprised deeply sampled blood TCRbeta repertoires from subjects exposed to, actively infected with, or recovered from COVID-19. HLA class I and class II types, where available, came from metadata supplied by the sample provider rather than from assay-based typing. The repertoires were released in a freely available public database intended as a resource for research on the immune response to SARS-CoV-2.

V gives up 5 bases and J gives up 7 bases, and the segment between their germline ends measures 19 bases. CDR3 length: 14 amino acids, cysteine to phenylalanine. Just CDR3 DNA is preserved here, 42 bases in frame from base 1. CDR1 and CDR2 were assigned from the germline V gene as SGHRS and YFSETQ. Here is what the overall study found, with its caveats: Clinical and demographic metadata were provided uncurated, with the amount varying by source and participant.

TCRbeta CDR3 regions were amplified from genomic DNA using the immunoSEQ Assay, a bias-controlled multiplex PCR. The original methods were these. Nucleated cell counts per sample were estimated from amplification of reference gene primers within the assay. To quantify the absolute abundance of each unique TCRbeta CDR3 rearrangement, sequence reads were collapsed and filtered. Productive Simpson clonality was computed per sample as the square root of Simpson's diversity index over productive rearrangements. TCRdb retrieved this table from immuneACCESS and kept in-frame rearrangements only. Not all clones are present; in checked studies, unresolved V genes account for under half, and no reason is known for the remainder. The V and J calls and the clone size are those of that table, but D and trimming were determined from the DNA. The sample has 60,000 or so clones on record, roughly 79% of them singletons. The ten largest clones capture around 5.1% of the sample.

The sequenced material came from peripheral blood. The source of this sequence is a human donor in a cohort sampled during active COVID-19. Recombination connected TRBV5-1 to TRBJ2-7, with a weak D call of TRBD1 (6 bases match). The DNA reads TGCGCCAGCAGACCGACCGCCGGGACACAAGAGCAGTACTTC. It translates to CASRPTAGTQEQYF.